Sequencing of this T cell receptor beta chain was carried out in a study of response to subunit inactivated influenza vaccine. Findings of the study overall: Authors suggested that a seasonal influenza vaccination recruits few new T cells each time.

TCRdb called the RT-PCR reads again in MiXCR, with one record for every CDR3 protein. The repertoire holds 800,000 to 1,000,000 distinct CDR3 sequences, with 21% as singletons. Worth noting for this clonotype: Antigen specificity is unknown.

The sequence came from a man aged 50 to 60 who received an inactivated influenza vaccine. This material consisted of PBMCs from blood, taken more than 4 days after vaccination.

The CDR3 reads CASKKDRLSSNQPQHF. CDR3 DNA sequence: TGTGCCAGTAAAAAGGACAGGCTTAGTAGCAATCAGCCCCAGCATTTT. This rearrangement joins TRBV6-1 to TRBJ1-5; 7 nucleotides agree with TRBD1. CDR1 and CDR2 from the germline V gene are MNHNS and SASEGT. This CDR3 region has 16 residues. The trim removed 9 bases at V and 0 bases at J, leaving 11 bases unmatched.